These T cell receptor beta chains were read from a single sample in a study of T cell repertoires in cytomegalovirus infection. Antigens of these TCRs are unknown. One entry per CDR3 protein results from TCRdb running MiXCR on the reads. The top ten hold around 19% of the sample, which has a few hundred thousand distinct CDR3 sequences, 25% to 30% seen once. Sequencing used cultured PBMCs, obtained from culture after CMV antigen stimulation. The receptors were gathered from a human donor in good health (CMV status not recorded). Some clones in this sample may be carry-over from other donors' samples. The CDR3 runs from the conserved cysteine through the conserved F or W. The order of the fields is CDR3 protein, CDR3 DNA, V gene, J gene, D gene, clone size. A D gene is named only where the DNA matches it firmly. Only part of the rows carry a size: once, few, many, or a class if the clone is expanded.

CDR3: CASSLEGATEQYF
DNA: TGCGCCAGCAGTCTGGAGGGGGCAACGGAGCAGTACTTC
V: TRBV5-1
J: TRBJ2-7
D: -
size: -

CDR3: CASRYREDNEQFF
DNA: TGTGCCAGCAGATACAGGGAAGACAATGAGCAGTTCTTC
V: TRBV27
J: TRBJ2-1
D: -
size: -

CDR3: CASSFIQGGDSPLHF
DNA: TGTGCCAGCAGTTTCATACAGGGGGGTGATTCACCCCTCCACTTT
V: TRBV6-1
J: TRBJ1-6
D: TRBD1
size: -

CDR3: CSARDLTSGNNEQFF
DNA: TGCAGTGCTAGAGATCTGACTAGCGGCAACAATGAGCAGTTCTTC
V: TRBV20-1
J: TRBJ2-1
D: TRBD2
size: once

CDR3: CASSLPGQGAGGNTIYF
DNA: TGCGCCAGCAGCTTGCCCGGACAGGGGGCAGGAGGAAACACCATATATTTT
V: TRBV5-1
J: TRBJ1-3
D: TRBD1
size: -

CDR3: CSARVTGTRTSNEQFF
DNA: TGCAGTGCTAGAGTTACCGGGACTAGAACCTCCAATGAGCAGTTCTTC
V: TRBV20-1
J: TRBJ2-1
D: TRBD2
size: few

CDR3: CASSLRGDYGYTF
DNA: TGTGCCAGCAGCTTACGCGGAGACTATGGCTACACCTTC
V: TRBV27
J: TRBJ1-2
D: -
size: -

CDR3: CASSPRGGWVNTEAFF
DNA: TGTGCCAGCAGCCCACGGGGGGGATGGGTGAACACTGAAGCTTTCTTT
V: TRBV5-4
J: TRBJ1-1
D: -
size: many

CDR3: CARAFGGGWDNQPQHF
DNA: TGTGCCAGAGCATTTGGAGGGGGGTGGGACAATCAGCCCCAGCATTTT
V: TRBV7-3
J: TRBJ1-5
D: -
size: -

CDR3: CATSRGMNTEAFF
DNA: TGTGCCACCAGTCGGGGAATGAACACTGAAGCTTTCTTT
V: TRBV28
J: TRBJ1-1
D: -
size: -

CDR3: CASSPGQGVGQPQHF
DNA: TGTGCTAGCAGCCCGGGACAGGGGGTTGGTCAGCCCCAGCATTTT
V: TRBV7-7
J: TRBJ1-5
D: TRBD1
size: many

CDR3: CASSLTGGIGYTF
DNA: TGTGCCAGCAGTCTAACAGGGGGCATTGGCTACACCTTC
V: TRBV2
J: TRBJ1-2
D: TRBD1
size: few

CDR3: CASSPLPAPRRTDTQYF
DNA: TGTGCCAGCAGCCCCCTCCCGGCCCCTAGGCGCACAGATACGCAGTATTTT
V: TRBV7-3
J: TRBJ2-3
D: -
size: -

CDR3: CASSPGTGLSPLHF
DNA: TGTGCCAGCAGCCCCGGGACAGGATTGTCACCCCTCCACTTT
V: TRBV25-1
J: TRBJ1-6
D: TRBD1
size: few

CDR3: CASSQDGELVYTGELFF
DNA: TGCGCCAGCAGTCAAGACGGGGAACTCGTGTACACCGGGGAGCTGTTTTTT
V: TRBV23-1
J: TRBJ2-2
D: -
size: -

CDR3: CASSLHSPGLAEGAKNIQYF
DNA: TGTGCCAGCAGCTTACATTCGCCGGGACTAGCGGAGGGGGCCAAAAACATTCAGTACTTC
V: TRBV7-3
J: TRBJ2-4
D: TRBD2
size: few

CDR3: CAISEGQGGGQPQHF
DNA: TGTGCCATCAGTGAGGGGCAGGGGGGTGGTCAGCCCCAGCATTTT
V: TRBV10-3
J: TRBJ1-5
D: TRBD1
size: few

CDR3: CASSPDGARGYNEQFF
DNA: TGTGCCAGCAGTCCCGATGGCGCTAGGGGATACAATGAGCAGTTCTTC
V: TRBV27
J: TRBJ2-1
D: -
size: -

CDR3: CASSLAGPLQNQPQHF
DNA: TGTGCCAGCAGCTTAGCCGGACCCTTACAGAATCAGCCCCAGCATTTT
V: TRBV7-6
J: TRBJ1-5
D: -
size: few

CDR3: CASSHQATSMTYEQYF
DNA: TGTGCCAGCAGCCACCAAGCGACTAGCATGACCTACGAGCAGTACTTC
V: TRBV7-9
J: TRBJ2-7
D: TRBD2
size: -

CDR3: CASSLHGARDSPLHF
DNA: TGTGCCAGCAGCTTACATGGGGCTAGAGACTCACCCCTCCACTTT
V: TRBV7-9
J: TRBJ1-6
D: -
size: few

CDR3: CASSLFSGTGGTEAFF
DNA: TGTGCCAGCAGTTTATTTAGTGGGACAGGGGGCACTGAAGCTTTCTTT
V: TRBV28
J: TRBJ1-1
D: TRBD1
size: -

CDR3: CAWKAGTRGYEQYF
DNA: TGTGCCTGGAAGGCCGGGACAAGGGGCTACGAGCAGTACTTC
V: TRBV7-3
J: TRBJ2-7
D: -
size: many

CDR3: CASSFDRLTYNEQFF
DNA: TGTGCCAGCAGTTTCGACAGGTTAACCTACAATGAGCAGTTCTTC
V: TRBV7-2
J: TRBJ2-1
D: -
size: many

CDR3: CASSSPRGTRYSF
DNA: TGTGCCAGCAGTTCACCACGTGGGACACGCTACAGCTTC
V: TRBV7-8
J: TRBJ2-4
D: -
size: few

CDR3: CASSEREGPNEQFF
DNA: TGTGCCAGCAGTGAGCGGGAGGGCCCCAATGAGCAGTTCTTC
V: TRBV6-1
J: TRBJ2-1
D: TRBD2
size: few

CDR3: CASSPTGPTGGYTF
DNA: TGTGCCAGCAGCCCGACAGGGCCGACGGGTGGCTACACCTTC
V: TRBV7-2
J: TRBJ1-2
D: TRBD1
size: few

CDR3: CAIRGAGQGEKLFF
DNA: TGTGCCATCAGGGGAGCGGGGCAGGGGGAAAAACTGTTTTTT
V: TRBV10-3
J: TRBJ1-4
D: -
size: once

CDR3: CASSNNRYNEQFF
DNA: TGTGCCAGCAGTAACAACAGGTACAATGAGCAGTTCTTC
V: TRBV6-2/TRBV6-3
J: TRBJ2-1
D: -
size: -